The rows below give T cell receptor beta chains drawn from one sample of a study of CD4 T cells in relation to SARS-CoV-2 and coronaviruses. Sequencing was performed with immunoSEQ multiplex PCR; in TCRdb, only in-frame clones are kept and a portion is missing. This table holds roughly 68,000 clones, 93% found once. Sequenced sample: naive CD4+ T cells from PBMCs. Receptors originate from a human donor in good health. Both conserved end residues are part of each CDR3. A D gene is named only where the DNA matches it firmly. Part of the rows lack a size; the others show once, few, many or a class for expanded clones.

j_gene,abundance,d_gene,v_gene,CDR3aa
TRBJ2-5,-,TRBD2,TRBV29-1,CSVVSGSPETQYF
TRBJ2-2,once,TRBD2,TRBV5-1,CASSSDLAGGSGELFF
TRBJ1-5,once,-,TRBV9,CASSVNGKNQPQHF
TRBJ1-4,-,TRBD1,TRBV5-1,CASSLIPVGTGSEKLFF
TRBJ2-1,-,-,TRBV30,CAWSGRGLSSYNEQFF
TRBJ2-1,once,TRBD2,TRBV2,CASSVSRGSNEQFF
TRBJ2-2,-,-,TRBV5-1,CASSAGTATGELFF
TRBJ2-1,-,-,TRBV21-1,CASSRGNTYNEQFF
TRBJ2-7,-,TRBD2,TRBV28,CASSFHGTSANEQYF
TRBJ2-3,-,-,TRBV5-1,CASSPDTPTDTQYF
TRBJ1-2,few,TRBD1,TRBV7-2,CASSQTGVYGYTF
TRBJ2-1,-,-,TRBV7-2,CASNRGRSSYNEQFF
TRBJ2-7,-,-,TRBV19,CASSIGQAFSYEQYF
TRBJ1-6,-,-,TRBV7-9,CASSPSESGNLSPLHF
TRBJ2-3,-,-,TRBV9,CASSVTQYF
TRBJ1-3,few,-,TRBV29-1,CSVEQNSGNTIYF